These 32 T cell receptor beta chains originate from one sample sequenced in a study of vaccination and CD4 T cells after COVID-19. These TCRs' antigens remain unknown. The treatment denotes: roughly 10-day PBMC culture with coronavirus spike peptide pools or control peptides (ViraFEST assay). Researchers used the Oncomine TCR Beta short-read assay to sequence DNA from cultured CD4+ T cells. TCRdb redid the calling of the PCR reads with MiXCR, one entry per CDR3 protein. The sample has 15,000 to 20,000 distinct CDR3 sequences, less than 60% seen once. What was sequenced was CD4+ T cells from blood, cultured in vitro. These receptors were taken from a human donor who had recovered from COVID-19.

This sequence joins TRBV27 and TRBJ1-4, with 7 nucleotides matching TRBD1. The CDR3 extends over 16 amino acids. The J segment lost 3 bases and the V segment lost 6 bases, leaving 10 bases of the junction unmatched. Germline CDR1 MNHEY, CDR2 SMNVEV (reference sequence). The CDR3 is CASSPARGGANEKLFF. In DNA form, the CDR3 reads TGTGCCAGCAGCCCGGCCAGGGGGGGGGCTAATGAAAAACTGTTTTTT. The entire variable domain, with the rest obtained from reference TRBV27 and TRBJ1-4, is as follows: EAQVTQNPRYLITVTGKKLTVTCSQNMNHEYMSWYRQDPGLGLRQIYYSMNVEVTDKGDVPEGYKVSRKEKRNFPLILESPSPNQTSLYFCASSPARGGANEKLFFGSGTQLSVL.

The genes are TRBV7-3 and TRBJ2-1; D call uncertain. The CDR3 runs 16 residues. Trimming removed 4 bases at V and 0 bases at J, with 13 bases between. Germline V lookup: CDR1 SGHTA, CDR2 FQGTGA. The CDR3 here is CASSSYSRSSYNEQFF. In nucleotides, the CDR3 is TGTGCCAGCAGCTCATACAGCCGAAGCTCCTACAATGAGCAGTTCTTC.

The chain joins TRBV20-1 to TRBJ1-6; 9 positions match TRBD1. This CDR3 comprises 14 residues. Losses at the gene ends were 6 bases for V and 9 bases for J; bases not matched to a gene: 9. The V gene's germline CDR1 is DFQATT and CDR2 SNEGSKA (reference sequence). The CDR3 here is CSAQGQGGISPLHF. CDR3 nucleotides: TGCAGTGCCCAGGGACAGGGTGGGATTTCACCCCTCCACTTT.

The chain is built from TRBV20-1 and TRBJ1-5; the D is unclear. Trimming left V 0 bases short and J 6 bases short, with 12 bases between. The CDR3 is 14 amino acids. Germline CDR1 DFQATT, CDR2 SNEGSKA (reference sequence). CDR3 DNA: TGCAGTGCTAGAGATACCGCAGGAATTCAGCCCCAGCATTTT. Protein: CSARDTAGIQPQHF.

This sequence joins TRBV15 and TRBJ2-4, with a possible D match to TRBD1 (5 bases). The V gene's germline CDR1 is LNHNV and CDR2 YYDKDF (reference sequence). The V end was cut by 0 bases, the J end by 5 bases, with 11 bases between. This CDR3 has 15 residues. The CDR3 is CATSRDPGAQNIQYF. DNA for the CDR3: TGTGCCACCAGCAGAGATCCTGGGGCCCAAAACATTCAGTACTTC. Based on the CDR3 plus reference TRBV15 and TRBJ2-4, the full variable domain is DAMVIQNPRYQVTQFGKPVTLSCSQTLNHNVMYWYQQKSSQAPKLLFHYYDKDFNNEADTPDNFQSRRPNTSFCFLDIRSPGLGDTAMYLCATSRDPGAQNIQYFGAGTRLSVL.

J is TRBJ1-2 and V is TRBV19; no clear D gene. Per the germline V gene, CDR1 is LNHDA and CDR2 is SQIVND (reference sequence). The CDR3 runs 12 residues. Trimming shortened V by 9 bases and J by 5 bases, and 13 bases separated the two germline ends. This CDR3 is CASRPVGYGYTF. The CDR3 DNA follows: TGTGCCAGCCGCCCCGTAGGGTATGGCTACACCTTC.

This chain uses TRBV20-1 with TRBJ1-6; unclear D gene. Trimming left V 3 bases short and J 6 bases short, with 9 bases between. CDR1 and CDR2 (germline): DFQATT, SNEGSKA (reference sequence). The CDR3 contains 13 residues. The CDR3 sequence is CSARELTNSPLHF. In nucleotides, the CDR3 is TGCAGTGCTAGGGAACTGACTAATTCACCCCTCCACTTT.

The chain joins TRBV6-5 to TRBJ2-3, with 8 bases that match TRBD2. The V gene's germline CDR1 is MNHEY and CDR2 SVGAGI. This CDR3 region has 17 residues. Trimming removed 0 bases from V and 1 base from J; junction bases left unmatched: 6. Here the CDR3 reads CASSYSMVTSGTDTQYF. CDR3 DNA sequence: TGTGCCAGCAGTTACTCTATGGTGACTAGCGGCACAGATACGCAGTATTTT.

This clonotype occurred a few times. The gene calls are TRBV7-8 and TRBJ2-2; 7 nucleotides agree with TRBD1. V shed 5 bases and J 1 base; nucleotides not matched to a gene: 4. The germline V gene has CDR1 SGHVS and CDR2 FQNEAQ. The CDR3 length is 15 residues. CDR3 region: CASSLRDRNTGELFF. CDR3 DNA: TGTGCCAGCAGCCTCCGGGACAGGAACACCGGGGAGCTGTTTTTT.

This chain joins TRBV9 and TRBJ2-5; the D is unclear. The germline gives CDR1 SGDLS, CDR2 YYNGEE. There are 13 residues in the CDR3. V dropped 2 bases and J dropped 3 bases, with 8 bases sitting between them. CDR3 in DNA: TGTGCCAGCAGCGTGGATGGTAAAGAGACCCAGTACTTC. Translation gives CASSVDGKETQYF.

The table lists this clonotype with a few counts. The DNA of the CDR3 is TGTGCCAGCAGTTACTCGAATTACAGGGGGCGATGGGAGACCCAGTACTTC. The encoded protein is CASSYSNYRGRWETQYF. The rearrangement joins TRBV6-2 or TRBV6-3 to TRBJ2-5, with TRBD1 matching 9 bases. The J segment lost 5 bases and the V segment lost 0 bases, leaving 10 bases of the junction unmatched. Germline CDR1 reads MNHEY; CDR2 reads SVGEGT. This CDR3 region has 17 residues.

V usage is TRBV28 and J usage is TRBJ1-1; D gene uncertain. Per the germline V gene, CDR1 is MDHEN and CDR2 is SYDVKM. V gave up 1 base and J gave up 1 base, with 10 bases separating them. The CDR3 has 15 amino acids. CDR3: CASSLLGIKNTEAFF. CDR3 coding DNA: TGTGCCAGCAGTTTATTGGGTATAAAGAACACTGAAGCTTTCTTT.

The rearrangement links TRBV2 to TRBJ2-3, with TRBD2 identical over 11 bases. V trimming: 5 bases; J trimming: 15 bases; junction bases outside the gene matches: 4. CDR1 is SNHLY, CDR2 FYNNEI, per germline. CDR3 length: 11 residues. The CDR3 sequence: CASSPGTSGYF. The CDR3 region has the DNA TGTGCCAGCAGTCCCGGGACTAGCGGATATTTT.

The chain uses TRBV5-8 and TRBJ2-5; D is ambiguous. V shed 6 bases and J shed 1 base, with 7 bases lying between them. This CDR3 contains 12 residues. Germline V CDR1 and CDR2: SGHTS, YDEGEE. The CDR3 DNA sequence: TGTGCCAGCACGGAATCCCAAGAGACCCAGTACTTC. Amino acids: CASTESQETQYF.

The CDR3 spells CSARSTSASSYNEQFF. The CDR3 coding sequence is TGCAGTGCTAGATCCACTAGCGCAAGCTCCTACAATGAGCAGTTCTTC. The gene calls are TRBV20-1 and TRBJ2-1; 7 bases are shared with TRBD2. V was pared by 2 bases and J by 0 bases, with 7 bases of the junction left unmatched. Per germline, CDR1 DFQATT and CDR2 SNEGSKA (reference sequence). This CDR3 is built from 16 residues.

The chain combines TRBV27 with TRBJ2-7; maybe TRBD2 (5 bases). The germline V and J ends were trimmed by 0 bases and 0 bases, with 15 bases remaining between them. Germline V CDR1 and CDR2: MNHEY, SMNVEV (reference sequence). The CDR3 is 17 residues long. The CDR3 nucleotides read TGTGCCAGCAGTTTATCATTTGCGGGCGGAACCTCCTACGAGCAGTACTTC. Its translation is CASSLSFAGGTSYEQYF.

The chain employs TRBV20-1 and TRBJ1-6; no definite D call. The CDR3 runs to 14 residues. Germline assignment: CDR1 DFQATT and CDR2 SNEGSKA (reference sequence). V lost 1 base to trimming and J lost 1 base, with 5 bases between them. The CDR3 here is CSARATSYNSPLHF. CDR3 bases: TGCAGTGCTAGAGCCACATCCTATAATTCACCCCTCCACTTT.

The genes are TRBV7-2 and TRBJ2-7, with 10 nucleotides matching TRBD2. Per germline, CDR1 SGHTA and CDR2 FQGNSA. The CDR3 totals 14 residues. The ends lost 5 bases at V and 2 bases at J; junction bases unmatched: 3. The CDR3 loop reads CASSPSGGTYEQYF. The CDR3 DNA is TGTGCCAGCAGCCCTAGCGGGGGCACCTACGAGCAGTACTTC.

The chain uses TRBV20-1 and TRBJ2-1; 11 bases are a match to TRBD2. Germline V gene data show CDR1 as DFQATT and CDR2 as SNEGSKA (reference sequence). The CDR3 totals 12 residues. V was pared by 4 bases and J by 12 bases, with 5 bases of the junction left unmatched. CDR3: CSAKTSGTAQFF. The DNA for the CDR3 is TGCAGTGCTAAGACTAGCGGGACGGCGCAGTTCTTC.

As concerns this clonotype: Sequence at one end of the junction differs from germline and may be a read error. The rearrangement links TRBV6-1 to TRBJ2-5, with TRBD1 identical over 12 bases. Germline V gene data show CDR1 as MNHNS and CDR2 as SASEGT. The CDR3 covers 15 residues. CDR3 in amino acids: CAISMGQGALETQYF. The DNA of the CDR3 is TGTGCCATCAGTATGGGACAGGGGGCCCTTGAGACCCAGTACTTC.

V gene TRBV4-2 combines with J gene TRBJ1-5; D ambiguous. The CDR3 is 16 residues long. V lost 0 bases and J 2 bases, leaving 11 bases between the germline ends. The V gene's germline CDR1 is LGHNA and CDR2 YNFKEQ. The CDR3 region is CASSQELGIGNQPQHF. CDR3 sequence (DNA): TGTGCCAGCAGCCAAGAGTTAGGTATCGGCAATCAGCCCCAGCATTTT.

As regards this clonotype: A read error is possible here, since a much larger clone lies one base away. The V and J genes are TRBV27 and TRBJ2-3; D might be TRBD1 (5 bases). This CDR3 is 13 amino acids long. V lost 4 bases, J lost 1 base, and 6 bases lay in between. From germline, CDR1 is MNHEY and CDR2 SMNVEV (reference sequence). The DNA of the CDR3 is TGTGCCAGCAGTTCCAGGGGCACAGATACGCAGTATTTT. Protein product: CASSSRGTDTQYF.

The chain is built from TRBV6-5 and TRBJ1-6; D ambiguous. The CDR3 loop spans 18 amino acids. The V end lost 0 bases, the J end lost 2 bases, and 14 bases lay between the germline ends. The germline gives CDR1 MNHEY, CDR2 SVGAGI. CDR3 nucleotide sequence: TGTGCCAGCAGTTACTCTCTCGTGCGTGAGGCCTATAATTCACCCCTCCACTTT. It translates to CASSYSLVREAYNSPLHF.

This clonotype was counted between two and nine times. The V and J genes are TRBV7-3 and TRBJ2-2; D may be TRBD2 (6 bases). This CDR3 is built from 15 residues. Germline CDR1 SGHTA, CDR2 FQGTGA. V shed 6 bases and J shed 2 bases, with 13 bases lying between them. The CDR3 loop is CASSPGGTNTGELFF. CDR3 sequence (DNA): TGTGCCAGCAGTCCCGGCGGGACCAACACCGGGGAGCTGTTTTTT. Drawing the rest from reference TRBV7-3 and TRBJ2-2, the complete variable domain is GAGVSQTPSNKVTEKGKYVELRCDPISGHTALYWYRQSLGQGPEFLIYFQGTGAADDSGLPNDRFFAVRPEGSVSTLKIQRTERGDSAVYLCASSPGGTNTGELFFGEGSRLTVL.

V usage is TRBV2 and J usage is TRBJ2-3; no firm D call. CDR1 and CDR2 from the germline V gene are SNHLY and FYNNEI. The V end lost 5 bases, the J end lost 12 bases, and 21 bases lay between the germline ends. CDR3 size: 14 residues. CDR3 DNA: TGTGCCAGCAGTCTCACTCCCGCCCCAGCCCCACAGTATTTT. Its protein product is CASSLTPAPAPQYF.

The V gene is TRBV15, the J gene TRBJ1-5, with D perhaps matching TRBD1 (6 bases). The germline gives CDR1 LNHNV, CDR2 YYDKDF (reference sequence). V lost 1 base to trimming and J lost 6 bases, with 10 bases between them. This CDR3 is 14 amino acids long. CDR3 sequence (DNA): TGTGCCACCAGCAGAGCGGGGGGCGGTCAGCCCCAGCATTTT. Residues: CATSRAGGGQPQHF.

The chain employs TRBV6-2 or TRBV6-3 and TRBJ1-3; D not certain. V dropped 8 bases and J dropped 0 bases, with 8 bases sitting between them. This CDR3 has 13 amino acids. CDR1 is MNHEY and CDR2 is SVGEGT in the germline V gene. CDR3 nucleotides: TGTGCCAGCGGTCGGGCCTCTGGAAACACCATATATTTT. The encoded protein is CASGRASGNTIYF.

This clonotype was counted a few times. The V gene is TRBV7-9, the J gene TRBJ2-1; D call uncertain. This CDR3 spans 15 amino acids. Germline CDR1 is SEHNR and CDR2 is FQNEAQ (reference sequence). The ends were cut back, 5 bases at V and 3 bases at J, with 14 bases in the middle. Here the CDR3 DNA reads TGTGCCAGCAGCCGTTCATCGACTGGCTACAATGAGCAGTTCTTC. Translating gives CASSRSSTGYNEQFF.

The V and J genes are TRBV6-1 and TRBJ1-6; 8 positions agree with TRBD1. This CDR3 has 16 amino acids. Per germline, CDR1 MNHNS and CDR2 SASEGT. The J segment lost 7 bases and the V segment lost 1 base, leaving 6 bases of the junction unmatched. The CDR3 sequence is CASSEVGGQDNSPLHF. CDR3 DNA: TGTGCCAGCAGTGAAGTAGGGGGACAGGACAATTCACCCCTCCACTTT.

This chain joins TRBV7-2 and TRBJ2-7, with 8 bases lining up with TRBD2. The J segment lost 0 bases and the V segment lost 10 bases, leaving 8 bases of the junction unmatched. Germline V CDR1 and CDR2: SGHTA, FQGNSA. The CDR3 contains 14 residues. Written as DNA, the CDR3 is TGTGCCATCTCGAGTAGCGGGACCTCCTACGAGCAGTACTTC. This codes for CAISSSGTSYEQYF.

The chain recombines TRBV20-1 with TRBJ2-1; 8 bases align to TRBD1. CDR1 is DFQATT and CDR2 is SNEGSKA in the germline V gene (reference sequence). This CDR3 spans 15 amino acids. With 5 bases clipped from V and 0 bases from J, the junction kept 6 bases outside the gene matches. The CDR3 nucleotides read TGCAGTGCTCAGTCAGGGGGCATCTCCTACAATGAGCAGTTCTTC. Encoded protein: CSAQSGGISYNEQFF.

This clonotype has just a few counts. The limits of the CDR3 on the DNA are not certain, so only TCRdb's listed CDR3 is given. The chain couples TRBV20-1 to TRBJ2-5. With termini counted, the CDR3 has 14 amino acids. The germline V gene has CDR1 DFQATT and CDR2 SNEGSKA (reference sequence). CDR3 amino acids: CSARDPSFLETQYF.